This record covers a single TCR beta chain. The V and J ends lost 2 bases and 2 bases, in that order; junction bases with no gene match: 13. This CDR3 region has 19 residues. Germline V lookup: CDR1 LNHDA, CDR2 SQIVND (reference sequence). In the original processing: Amplification from reference gene primers served as the basis for estimated nucleated cell counts. Sequenced by immunoSEQ multiplex PCR; TCRdb stores in-frame clones only, minus some. Clonal size and the V and J genes are those of that table, whereas D and trimming came from the DNA. Of 100,000 to 150,000 clones detected, 85% to 90% appear once; the ten largest clones hold 3.8%. This sample was taken from a study of blood T cell repertoires in COVID-19. Across the whole study: The analysed material was cDNA or gDNA that came from T cells, B-cell-depleted T cells, or PBMCs.

This clonotype originated in a woman between 55 and 75 years old with COVID-19, enrolled during active disease. Material: peripheral blood. The gene calls are TRBV19 and TRBJ2-4; 9 nucleotides line up with TRBD2. The CDR3, as DNA: TGTGCCAGTAGTATACCCCCTAGCGGGGTAGGGAAAACCAAAAACATTCAGTACTTC. Protein: CASSIPPSGVGKTKNIQYF.